These 10 T cell receptor beta chains share one sample of origin, sequenced in a study of cytomegalovirus exposure and HLA in healthy donors. Measured with immunoSEQ multiplex PCR; TCRdb has only the in-frame clones, and not every one. The sample has about 98,000 clones, 87% seen once. Source material: PBMCs. These receptors originate from a woman aged 25-40 years in good health and CMV-seronegative.

The J gene is TRBJ1-2, the V gene TRBV10-1; 9 nucleotides agree with TRBD1. The CDR3 loop spans 17 amino acids. Germline CDR1 reads WNHNN; CDR2 reads SYGVQD (reference sequence). V was clipped by 0 bases and J by 7 bases; unmatched bases: 12. The CDR3 spells CASSESGNTGGVSGYTF. CDR3 bases: TGCGCCAGCAGTGAGTCGGGGAATACAGGGGGCGTAAGTGGCTACACCTTC.

J is TRBJ1-2 and V is TRBV19; TRBD1 matches 7 bases. CDR3 length: 13 residues. From germline, CDR1 is LNHDA and CDR2 SQIVND (reference sequence). V lost 6 bases and J lost 7; bases outside the gene matches: 8. The CDR3 coding sequence is TGTGCCAGTAGGCCCCTCGAGGGGGCTGGCTACACCTTC. The encoded protein is CASRPLEGAGYTF.

In this sample, this clone turned up a few times. The chain uses TRBV19 and TRBJ2-7; D is possibly TRBD1 (6 bases). V lost 7 bases and J lost 3, with 10 bases in between. The length of the CDR3 is 12 residues. Germline lookup yields CDR1 LNHDA and CDR2 SQIVND (reference sequence). The CDR3 DNA is TGTGCCAGTACCACGGACAGCTACGAGCAGTACTTC. It encodes CASTTDSYEQYF.

The gene calls are TRBV27 and TRBJ2-2; 7 bases are shared with TRBD1. This CDR3 has 15 residues. CDR1 MNHEY and CDR2 SMNVEV come from the germline V gene (reference sequence). Trimming took 5 bases from V and 0 from J; bases not matched to a gene: 3. The CDR3 is CASSPGTANTGELFF. The CDR3 DNA reads TGTGCCAGCAGTCCCGGGACAGCGAACACCGGGGAGCTGTTTTTT.

The genes are TRBV9 and TRBJ2-1; the D gene is possibly TRBD2 (6 bases). The germline V and J ends were trimmed by 1 base and 8 bases, with 13 bases remaining between them. Germline V gene data show CDR1 as SGDLS and CDR2 as YYNGEE. CDR3 length: 14 amino acids. CDR3 in amino acids: CASSVSPPSDEQFF. The CDR3 nucleotides read TGTGCCAGCAGCGTAAGTCCCCCTAGCGATGAGCAGTTCTTC.

The sample holds a few counts of this clone. The V and J genes are TRBV20-1 and TRBJ1-1; D gene uncertain. Per germline, CDR1 DFQATT and CDR2 SNEGSKA (reference sequence). V shed 4 bases and J shed 1 base, with 4 bases lying between them. The length of the CDR3 is 11 residues. The CDR3 DNA is TGCAGTGCTACAGGGAACACTGAAGCTTTCTTT. This sequence encodes CSATGNTEAFF.

The chain is built from TRBV19 and TRBJ2-1, with TRBD2 matching over 14 bases. The CDR3 contains 14 residues. Germline-derived CDR1 and CDR2 are LNHDA and SQIVND (reference sequence). J gave up 10 bases and V 6 bases, and 5 bases lay outside the gene matches. The CDR3 DNA sequence: TGTGCCAGTAGCCTGGGACTAGCGGGAGTCGAGCAGTTCTTC. This codes for CASSLGLAGVEQFF.

The genes are TRBV25-1 and TRBJ1-5, with 7 bases aligning to TRBD1. The V and J ends lost 3 bases and 5 bases, in that order; junction bases with no gene match: 7. In germline, CDR1 is MGHDK, CDR2 SYGVNS. CDR3 length: 15 residues. CDR3 region: CASSEADREYQPQHF. For the CDR3, the DNA is TGTGCCAGCAGTGAGGCCGACAGGGAGTATCAGCCCCAGCATTTT.

This rearrangement joins TRBV12-5 to TRBJ1-1; 9 bases line up with TRBD1. Trimming removed 5 bases from V and 4 bases from J; junction bases left unmatched: 8. In germline, CDR1 is LGHNT, CDR2 FRNRAP. The CDR3 runs 15 residues. Here the CDR3 reads CASGGGTGIFTEAFF. DNA of the CDR3: TGTGCTAGTGGTGGGGGGACAGGGATTTTCACTGAAGCTTTCTTT.

V gene TRBV15 combines with J gene TRBJ2-5; the match to TRBD2 covers 7 bases. The length of the CDR3 is 17 residues. Losses at the gene ends were 5 bases for V and 3 bases for J; bases not matched to a gene: 15. Germline V gene lookup returns CDR1 LNHNV and CDR2 YYDKDF (reference sequence). The CDR3 region is CATSRHGLAAMKETQYF. The CDR3 nucleotides are TGTGCCACCAGCCGACATGGCCTAGCGGCTATGAAAGAGACCCAGTACTTC.